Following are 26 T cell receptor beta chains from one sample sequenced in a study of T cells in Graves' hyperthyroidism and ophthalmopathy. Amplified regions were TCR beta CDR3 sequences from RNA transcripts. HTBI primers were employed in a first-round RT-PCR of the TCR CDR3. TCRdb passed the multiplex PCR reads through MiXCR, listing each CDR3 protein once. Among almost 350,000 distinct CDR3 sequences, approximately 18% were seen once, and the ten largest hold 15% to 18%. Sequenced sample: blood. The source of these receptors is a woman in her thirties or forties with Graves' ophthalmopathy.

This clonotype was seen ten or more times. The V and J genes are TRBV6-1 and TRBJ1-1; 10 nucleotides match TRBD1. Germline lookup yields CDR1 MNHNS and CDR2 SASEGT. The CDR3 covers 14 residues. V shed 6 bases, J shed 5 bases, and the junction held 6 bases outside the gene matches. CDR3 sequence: CASRETGGETEAFF. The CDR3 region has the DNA TGTGCCAGCAGAGAGACAGGGGGCGAAACTGAAGCTTTCTTT.

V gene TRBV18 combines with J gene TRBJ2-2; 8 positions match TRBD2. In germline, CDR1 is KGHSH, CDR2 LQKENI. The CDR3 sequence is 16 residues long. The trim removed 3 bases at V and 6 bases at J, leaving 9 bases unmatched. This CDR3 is CASSPPGGPGSGELFF. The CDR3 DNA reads TGTGCCAGCTCACCTCCGGGAGGGCCGGGCTCCGGGGAGCTGTTTTTT.

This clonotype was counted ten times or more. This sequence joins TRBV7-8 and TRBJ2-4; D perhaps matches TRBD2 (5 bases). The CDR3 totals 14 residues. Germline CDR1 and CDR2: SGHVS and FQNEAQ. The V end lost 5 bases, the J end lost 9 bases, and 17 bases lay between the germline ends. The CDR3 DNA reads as TGTGCCAGCAGCGGTAGAAGGGCCGGAGGCATTCAGTACTTC. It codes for CASSGRRAGGIQYF.

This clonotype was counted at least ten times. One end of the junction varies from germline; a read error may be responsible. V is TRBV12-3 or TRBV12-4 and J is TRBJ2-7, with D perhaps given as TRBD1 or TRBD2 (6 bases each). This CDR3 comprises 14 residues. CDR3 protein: CASSSSGGPYEQYF. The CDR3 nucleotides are TGCGCCAGCAGCTCCTCCGGGGGCCCGTACGAGCAGTACTTC.

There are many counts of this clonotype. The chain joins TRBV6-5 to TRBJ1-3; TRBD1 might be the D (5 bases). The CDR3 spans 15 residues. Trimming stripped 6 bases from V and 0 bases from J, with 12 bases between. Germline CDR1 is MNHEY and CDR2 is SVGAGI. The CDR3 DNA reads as TGTGCCAGCAGGAGGGGTCTCTCCTCTGGAAACACCATATATTTT. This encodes CASRRGLSSGNTIYF.

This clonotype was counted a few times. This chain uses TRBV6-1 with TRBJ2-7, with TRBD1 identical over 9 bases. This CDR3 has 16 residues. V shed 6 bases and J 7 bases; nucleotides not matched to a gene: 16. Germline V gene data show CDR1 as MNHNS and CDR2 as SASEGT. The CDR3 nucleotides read TGTGCCAGCAGCCTCCTCCCGGGGACAGGGTCTAGAGAGCAGTACTTC. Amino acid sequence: CASSLLPGTGSREQYF.

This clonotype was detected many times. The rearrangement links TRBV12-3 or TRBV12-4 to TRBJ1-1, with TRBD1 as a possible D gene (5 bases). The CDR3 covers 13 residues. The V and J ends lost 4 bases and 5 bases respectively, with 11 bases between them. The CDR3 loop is CASSWDQGTEAFF. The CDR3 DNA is TGTGCCAGCAGTTGGGATCAGGGAACTGAAGCTTTCTTT.

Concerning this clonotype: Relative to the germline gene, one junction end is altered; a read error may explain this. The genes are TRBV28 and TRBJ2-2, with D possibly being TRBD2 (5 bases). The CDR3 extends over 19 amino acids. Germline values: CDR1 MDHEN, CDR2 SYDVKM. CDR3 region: CASSSMAPKVIPNTGELSF. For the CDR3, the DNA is TGTGCCAGCAGTTCTATGGCCCCCAAGGTTATTCCGAACACCGGGGAGCTGTCTTTT. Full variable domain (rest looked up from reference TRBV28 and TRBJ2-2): DVKVTQSSRYLVKRTGEKVFLECVQDMDHENMFWYRQDPGLGLRLIYFSYDVKMKEKGDIPEGYSVSREKKERFSLILESASTNQTSMYLCASSSMAPKVIPNTGELSFGEGSRLTVL.

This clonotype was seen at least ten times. CDR3 DNA: TGCGCCAGCACCTTCGGAGGGGCAAACTCTGGAAACACCATATATTTT. It is translated as CASTFGGANSGNTIYF. V usage is TRBV10-2 and J usage is TRBJ1-3, with TRBD1 as a possible D gene (5 bases). V lost 7 bases to trimming and J lost 0 bases, with 16 bases between them. Germline loops: CDR1 WSHSY, CDR2 SAAADI. CDR3 length: 16 residues.

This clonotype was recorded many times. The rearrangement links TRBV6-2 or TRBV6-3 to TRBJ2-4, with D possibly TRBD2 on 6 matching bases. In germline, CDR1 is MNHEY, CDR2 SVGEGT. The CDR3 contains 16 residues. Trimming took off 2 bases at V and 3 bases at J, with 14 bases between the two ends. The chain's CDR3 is CASSYANLGGKNIQYF. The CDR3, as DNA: TGTGCCAGCAGTTACGCCAACCTGGGGGGCAAAAACATTCAGTACTTC.

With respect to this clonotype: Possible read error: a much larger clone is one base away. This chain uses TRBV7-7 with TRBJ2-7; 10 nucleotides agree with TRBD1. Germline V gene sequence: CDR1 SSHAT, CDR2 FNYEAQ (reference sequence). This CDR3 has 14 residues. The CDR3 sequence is CDSSLGTGEGEQYF. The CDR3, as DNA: TGTGATAGCAGCTTAGGGACAGGGGAGGGCGAGCAGTACTTC.

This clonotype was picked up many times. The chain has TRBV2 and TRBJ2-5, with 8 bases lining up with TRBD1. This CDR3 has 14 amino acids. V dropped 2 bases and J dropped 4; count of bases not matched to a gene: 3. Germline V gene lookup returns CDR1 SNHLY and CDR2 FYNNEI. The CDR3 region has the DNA TGTGCCAGCAGTGAATGGACAGGGACAGAGACCCAGTACTTC. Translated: CASSEWTGTETQYF.

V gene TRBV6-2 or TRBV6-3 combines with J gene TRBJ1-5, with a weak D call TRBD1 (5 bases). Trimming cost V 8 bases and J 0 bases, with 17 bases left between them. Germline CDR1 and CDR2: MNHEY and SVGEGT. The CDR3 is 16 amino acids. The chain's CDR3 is CASVPRAQYSNQPQHF. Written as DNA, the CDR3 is TGTGCCAGCGTACCCAGGGCGCAATATAGCAATCAGCCCCAGCATTTT.

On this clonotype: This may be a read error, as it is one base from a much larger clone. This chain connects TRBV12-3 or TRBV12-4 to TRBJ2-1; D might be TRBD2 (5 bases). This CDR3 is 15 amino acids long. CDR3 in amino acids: CVSTLGSPASNEQFF. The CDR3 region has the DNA TGTGTCAGCACCCTGGGGAGCCCCGCCTCCAATGAGCAGTTCTTC.

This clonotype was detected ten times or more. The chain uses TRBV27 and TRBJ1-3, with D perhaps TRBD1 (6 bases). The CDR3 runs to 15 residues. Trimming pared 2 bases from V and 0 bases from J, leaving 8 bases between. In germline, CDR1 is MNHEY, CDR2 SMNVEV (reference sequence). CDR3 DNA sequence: TGTGCCAGCAGTTTAACAGGGACCTCTGGAAACACCATATATTTT. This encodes CASSLTGTSGNTIYF.

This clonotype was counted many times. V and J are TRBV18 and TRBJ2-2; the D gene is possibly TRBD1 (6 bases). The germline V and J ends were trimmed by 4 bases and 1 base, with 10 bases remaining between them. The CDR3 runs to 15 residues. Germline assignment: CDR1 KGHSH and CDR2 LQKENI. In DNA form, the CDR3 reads TGTGCCAGCTCACACAGGGCTGGGAACACCGGGGAGCTGTTTTTT. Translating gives CASSHRAGNTGELFF.

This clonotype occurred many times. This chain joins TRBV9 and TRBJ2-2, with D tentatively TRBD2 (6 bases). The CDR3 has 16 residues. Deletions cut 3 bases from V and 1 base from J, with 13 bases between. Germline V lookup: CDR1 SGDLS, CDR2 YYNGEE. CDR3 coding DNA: TGTGCCAGCAGCGCGGGCGGACTACTGAACACCGGGGAGCTGTTTTTT. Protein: CASSAGGLLNTGELFF.

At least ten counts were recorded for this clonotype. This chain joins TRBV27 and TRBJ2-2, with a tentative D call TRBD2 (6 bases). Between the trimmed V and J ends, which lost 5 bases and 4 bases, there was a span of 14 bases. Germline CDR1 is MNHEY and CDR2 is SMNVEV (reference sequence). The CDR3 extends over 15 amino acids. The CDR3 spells CASSPTSLGTGELFF. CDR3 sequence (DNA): TGTGCCAGCAGTCCGACTAGTTTGGGCACCGGGGAGCTGTTTTTT.

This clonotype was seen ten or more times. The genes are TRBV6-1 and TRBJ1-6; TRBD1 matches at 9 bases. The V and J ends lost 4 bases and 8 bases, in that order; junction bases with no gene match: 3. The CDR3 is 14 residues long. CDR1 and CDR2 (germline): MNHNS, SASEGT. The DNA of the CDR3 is TGTGCCAGCAGTGTACGGGACAGGGATTCACCCCTCCACTTT. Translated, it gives CASSVRDRDSPLHF.

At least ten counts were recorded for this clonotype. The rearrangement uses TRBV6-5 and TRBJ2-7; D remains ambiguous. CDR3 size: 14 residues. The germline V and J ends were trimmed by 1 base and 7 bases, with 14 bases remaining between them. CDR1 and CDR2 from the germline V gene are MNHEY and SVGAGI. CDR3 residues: CASSYFDASLEQYF. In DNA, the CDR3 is TGTGCCAGCAGTTACTTCGACGCGTCCTTGGAGCAGTACTTC.

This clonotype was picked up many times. Here the CDR3 DNA reads TGTGCCAGCAGTATGACAGGGGGCACGGGCAAAAACATTCAGTACTTC. Residues: CASSMTGGTGKNIQYF. V gene TRBV6-1 combines with J gene TRBJ2-4, with TRBD1 matching 10 bases. The CDR3 is 16 residues long. Germline CDR1 and CDR2: MNHNS and SASEGT. V lost 5 bases and J lost 3; bases outside the gene matches: 7.

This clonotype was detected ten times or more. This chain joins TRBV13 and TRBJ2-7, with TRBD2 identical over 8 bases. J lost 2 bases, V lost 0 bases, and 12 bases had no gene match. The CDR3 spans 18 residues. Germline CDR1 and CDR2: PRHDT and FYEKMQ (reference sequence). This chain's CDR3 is CASSLGPPISGKPYEQYF. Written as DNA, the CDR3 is TGTGCCAGCAGCTTAGGCCCCCCCATTAGCGGGAAACCCTACGAGCAGTACTTC.

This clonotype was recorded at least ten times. The DNA for the CDR3 is TGTGCCAGTAGAAGGGGGCTGGGGACTGAAGCTTTCTTT. This codes for CASRRGLGTEAFF. The chain couples TRBV19 to TRBJ1-1, with 7 bases that match TRBD1. The V segment lost 6 bases and the J segment 5 bases; nucleotides outside the gene matches: 6. The CDR3 consists of 13 residues. Looked up from germline, CDR1 is LNHDA and CDR2 is SQIVND (reference sequence).

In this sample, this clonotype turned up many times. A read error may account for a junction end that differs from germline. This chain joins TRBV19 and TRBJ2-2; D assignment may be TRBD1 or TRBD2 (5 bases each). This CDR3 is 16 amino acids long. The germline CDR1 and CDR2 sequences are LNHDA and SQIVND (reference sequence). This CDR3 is CASSIGQGVDTGELLF. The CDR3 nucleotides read TGTGCCAGTAGTATTGGGCAGGGAGTGGACACCGGGGAGCTGCTTTTT.

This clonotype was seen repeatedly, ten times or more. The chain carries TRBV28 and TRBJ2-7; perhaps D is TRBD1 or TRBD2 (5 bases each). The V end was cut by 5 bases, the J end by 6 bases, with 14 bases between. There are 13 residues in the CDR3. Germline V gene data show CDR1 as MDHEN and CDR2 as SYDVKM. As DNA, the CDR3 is TGTGCCAGCAGTCTGAATGGGGGAGTCGAGCAGTACTTC. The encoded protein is CASSLNGGVEQYF.

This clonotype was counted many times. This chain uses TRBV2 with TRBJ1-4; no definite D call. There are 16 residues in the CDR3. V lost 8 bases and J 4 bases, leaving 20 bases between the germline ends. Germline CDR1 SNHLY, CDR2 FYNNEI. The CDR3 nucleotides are TGTGCCAGCTCCGACACTATAATGGGGTATAATGAAAAACTGTTTTTT. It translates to CASSDTIMGYNEKLFF. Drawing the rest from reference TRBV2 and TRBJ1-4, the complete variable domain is EPEVTQTPSHQVTQMGQEVILRCVPISNHLYFYWYRQILGQKVEFLVSFYNNEISEKSEIFDDQFSVERPDGSNFTLKIRSTKLEDSAMYFCASSDTIMGYNEKLFFGSGTQLSVL.